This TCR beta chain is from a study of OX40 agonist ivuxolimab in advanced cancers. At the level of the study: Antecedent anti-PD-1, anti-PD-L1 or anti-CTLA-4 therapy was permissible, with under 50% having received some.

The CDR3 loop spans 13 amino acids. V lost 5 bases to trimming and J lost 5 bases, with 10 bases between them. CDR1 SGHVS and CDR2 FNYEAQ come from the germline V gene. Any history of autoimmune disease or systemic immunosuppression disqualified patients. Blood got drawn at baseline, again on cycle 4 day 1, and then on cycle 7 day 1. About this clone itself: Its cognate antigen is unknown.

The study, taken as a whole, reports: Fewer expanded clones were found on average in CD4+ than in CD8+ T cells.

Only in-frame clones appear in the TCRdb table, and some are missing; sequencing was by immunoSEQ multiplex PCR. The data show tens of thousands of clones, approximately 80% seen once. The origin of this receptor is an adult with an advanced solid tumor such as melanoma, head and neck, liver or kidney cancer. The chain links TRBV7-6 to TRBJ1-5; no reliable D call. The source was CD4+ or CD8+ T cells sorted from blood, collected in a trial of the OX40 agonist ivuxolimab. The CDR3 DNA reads TGTGCCAGCAGCCCGACGAGGGATCAGCCCCAGCATTTT. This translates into CASSPTRDQPQHF.